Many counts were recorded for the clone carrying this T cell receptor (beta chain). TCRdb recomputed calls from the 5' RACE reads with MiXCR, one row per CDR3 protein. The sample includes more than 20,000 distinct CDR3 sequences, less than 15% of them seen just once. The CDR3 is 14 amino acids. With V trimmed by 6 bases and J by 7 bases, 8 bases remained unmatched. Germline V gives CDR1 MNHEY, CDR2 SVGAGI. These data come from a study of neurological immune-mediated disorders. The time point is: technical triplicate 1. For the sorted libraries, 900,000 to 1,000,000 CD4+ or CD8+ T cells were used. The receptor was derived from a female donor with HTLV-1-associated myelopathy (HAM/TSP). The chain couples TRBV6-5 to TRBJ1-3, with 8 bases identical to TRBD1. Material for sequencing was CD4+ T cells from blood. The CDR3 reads CASSRQGSANTIYF. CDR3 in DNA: TGTGCCAGCAGCCGACAGGGGAGCGCGAACACCATATATTTT.